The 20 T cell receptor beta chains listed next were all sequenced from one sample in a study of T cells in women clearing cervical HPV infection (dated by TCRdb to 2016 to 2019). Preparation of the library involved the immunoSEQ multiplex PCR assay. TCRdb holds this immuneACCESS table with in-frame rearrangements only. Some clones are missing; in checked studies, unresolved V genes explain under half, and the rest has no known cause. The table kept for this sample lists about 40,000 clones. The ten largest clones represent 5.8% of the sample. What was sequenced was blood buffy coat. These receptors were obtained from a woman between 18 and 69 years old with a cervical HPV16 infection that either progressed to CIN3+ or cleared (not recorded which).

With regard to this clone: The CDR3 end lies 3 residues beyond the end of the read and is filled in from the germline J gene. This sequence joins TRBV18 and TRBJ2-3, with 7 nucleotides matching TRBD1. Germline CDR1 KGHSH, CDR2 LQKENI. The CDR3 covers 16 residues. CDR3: CASSPFGQGEGQPQYF. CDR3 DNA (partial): TGTGCCAGCTCACCATTCGGGCAGGGGGAAGGTCAGCCG.

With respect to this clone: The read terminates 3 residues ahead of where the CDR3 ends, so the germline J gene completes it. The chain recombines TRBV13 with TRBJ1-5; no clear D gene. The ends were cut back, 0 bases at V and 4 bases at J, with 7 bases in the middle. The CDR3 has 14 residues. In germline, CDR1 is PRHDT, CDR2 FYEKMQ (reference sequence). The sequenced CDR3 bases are TGTGCCAGCAGCTTAGGGCAGATTAATCAGCCC. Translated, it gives CASSLGQINQP. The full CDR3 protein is CASSLGQINQPQHF.

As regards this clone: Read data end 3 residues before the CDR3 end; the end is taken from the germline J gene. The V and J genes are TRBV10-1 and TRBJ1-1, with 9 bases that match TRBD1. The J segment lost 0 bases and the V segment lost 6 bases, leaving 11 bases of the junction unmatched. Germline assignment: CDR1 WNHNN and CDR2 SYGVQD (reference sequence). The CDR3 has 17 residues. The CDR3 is CASRPDRGWALNTEAFF. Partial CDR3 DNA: TGCGCCAGCAGACCAGACAGGGGGTGGGCCTTGAACACTGAA.

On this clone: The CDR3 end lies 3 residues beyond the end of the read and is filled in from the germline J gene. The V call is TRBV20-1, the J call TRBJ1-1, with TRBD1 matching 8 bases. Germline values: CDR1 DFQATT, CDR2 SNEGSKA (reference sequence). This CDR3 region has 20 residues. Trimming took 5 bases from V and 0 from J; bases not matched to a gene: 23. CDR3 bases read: TGCAGTGCTCCGACTCTGAGGACAGGGAATTTGAGTAGGATGAACACTGAA. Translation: CSAPTLRTGNLSRMNTE. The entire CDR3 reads CSAPTLRTGNLSRMNTEAFF.

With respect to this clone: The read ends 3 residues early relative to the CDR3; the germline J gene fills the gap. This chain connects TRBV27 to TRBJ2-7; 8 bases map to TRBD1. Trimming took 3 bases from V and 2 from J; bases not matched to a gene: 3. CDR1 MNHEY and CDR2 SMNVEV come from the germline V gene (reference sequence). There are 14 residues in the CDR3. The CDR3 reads CASSLTGVTYEQYF. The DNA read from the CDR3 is TGTGCCAGCAGTTTGACAGGGGTTACCTACGAG.

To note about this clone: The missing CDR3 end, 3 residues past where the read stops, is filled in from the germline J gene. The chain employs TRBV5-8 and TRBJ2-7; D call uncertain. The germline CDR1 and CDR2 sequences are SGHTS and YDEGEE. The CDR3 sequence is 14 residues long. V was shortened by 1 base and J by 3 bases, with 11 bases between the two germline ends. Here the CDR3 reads CASSLYSLYYEQYF. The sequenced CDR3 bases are TGTGCCAGCAGCTTGTACTCGTTGTACTACGAG. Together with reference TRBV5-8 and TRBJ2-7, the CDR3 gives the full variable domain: EAGVTQSPTHLIKTRGQQATLRCSPISGHTSVYWYQQALGLGLQFLLWYDEGEERNRGNFPPRFSGRQFPNYSSELNVNALELEDSALYLCASSLYSLYYEQYFGPGTRLTVT.

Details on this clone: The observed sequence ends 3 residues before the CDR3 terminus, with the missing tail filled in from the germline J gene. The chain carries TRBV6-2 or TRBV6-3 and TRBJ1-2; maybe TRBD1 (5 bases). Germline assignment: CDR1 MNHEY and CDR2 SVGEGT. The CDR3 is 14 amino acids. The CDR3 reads CATKPGTAYFDYTF. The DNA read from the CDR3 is TGTGCCACCAAACCCGGGACTGCCTACTTCGAC.

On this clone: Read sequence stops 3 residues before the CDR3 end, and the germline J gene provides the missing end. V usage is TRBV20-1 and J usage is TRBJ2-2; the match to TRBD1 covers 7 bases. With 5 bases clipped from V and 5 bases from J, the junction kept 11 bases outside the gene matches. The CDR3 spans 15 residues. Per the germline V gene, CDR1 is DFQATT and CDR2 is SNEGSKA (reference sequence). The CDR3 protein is CSAPGQASRTGELFF. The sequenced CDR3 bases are TGCAGTGCTCCCGGACAGGCTTCGAGGACCGGGGAG.

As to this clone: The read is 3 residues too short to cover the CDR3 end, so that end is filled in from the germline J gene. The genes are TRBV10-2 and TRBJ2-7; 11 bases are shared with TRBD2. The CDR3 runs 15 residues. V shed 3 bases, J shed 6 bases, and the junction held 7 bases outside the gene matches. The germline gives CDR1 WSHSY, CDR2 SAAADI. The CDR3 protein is CASSEDLGLAAEQYF. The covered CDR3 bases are TGCGCCAGCAGTGAAGATCTGGGACTAGCGGCCGAG.

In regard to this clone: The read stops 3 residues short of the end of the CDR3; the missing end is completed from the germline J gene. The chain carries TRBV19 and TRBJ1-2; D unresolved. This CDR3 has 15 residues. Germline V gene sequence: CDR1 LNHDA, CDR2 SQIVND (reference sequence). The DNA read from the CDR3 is TGTGCCAGTAGTCCAGGACTAGCGGTCTCCTACGAC. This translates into CASSPGLAVSYD. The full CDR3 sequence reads CASSPGLAVSYDYTF.

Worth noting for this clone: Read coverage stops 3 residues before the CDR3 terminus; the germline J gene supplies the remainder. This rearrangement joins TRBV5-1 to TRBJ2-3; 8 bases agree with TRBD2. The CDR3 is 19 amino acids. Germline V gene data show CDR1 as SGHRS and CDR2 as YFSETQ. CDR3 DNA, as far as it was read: TGCGCCAGCAGCTTGGGGCGCCATTTCGAGCGGGGGACCCTAGAGACG. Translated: CASSLGRHFERGTLET. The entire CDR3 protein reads CASSLGRHFERGTLETQYF. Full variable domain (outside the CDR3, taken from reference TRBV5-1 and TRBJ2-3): KAGVTQTPRYLIKTRGQQVTLSCSPISGHRSVSWYQQTPGQGLQFLFEYFSETQRNKGNFPGRFSGRQFSNSRSEMNVSTLELGDSALYLCASSLGRHFERGTLETQYFGPGTRLTVL.

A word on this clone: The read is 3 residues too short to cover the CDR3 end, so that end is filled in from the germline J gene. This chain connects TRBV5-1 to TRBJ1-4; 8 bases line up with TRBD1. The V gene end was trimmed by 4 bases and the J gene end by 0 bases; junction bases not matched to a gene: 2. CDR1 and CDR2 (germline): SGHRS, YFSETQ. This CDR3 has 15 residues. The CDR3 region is CASSGQGATNEKLFF. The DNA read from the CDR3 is TGCGCCAGCAGCGGACAGGGTGCAACTAATGAAAAA.

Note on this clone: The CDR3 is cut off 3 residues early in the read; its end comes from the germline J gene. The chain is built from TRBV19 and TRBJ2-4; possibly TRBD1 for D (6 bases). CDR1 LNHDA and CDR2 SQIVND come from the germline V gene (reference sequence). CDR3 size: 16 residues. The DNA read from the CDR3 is TGTGCCAGTAGTATGGGCAAGACAGGAGCTAACTATGGT. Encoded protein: CASSMGKTGANYG. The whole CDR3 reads CASSMGKTGANYGQYF.

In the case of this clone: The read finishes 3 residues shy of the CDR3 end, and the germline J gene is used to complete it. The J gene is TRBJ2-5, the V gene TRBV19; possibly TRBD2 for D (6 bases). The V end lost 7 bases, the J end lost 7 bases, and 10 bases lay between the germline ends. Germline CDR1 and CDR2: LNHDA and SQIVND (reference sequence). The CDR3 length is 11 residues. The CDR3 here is CASKAGGTQYF. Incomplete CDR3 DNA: TGTGCCAGTAAGGCCGGGGGGACC.

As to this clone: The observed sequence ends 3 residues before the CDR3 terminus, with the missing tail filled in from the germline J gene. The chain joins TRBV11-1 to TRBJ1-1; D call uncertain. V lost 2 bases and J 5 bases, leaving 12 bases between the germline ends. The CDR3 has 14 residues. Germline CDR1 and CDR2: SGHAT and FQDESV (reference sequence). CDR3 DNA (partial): TGTGCCAGCAGCTTAACGCCGGCCGGGACTGAA. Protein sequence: CASSLTPAGTE. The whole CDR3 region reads CASSLTPAGTEAFF. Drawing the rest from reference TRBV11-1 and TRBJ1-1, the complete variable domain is EAEVAQSPRYKITEKSQAVAFWCDPISGHATLYWYRQILGQGPELLVQFQDESVVDDSQLPKDRFSAERLKGVDSTLKIQPAELGDSAMYLCASSLTPAGTEAFFGQGTRLTVV.

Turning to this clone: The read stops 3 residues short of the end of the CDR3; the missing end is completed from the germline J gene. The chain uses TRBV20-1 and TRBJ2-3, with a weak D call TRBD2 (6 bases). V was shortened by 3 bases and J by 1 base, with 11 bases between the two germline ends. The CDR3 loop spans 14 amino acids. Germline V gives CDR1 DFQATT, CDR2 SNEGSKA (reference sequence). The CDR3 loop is CSASKASGTDTQYF. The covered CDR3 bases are TGCAGTGCTAGCAAGGCTAGCGGCACAGATACG.

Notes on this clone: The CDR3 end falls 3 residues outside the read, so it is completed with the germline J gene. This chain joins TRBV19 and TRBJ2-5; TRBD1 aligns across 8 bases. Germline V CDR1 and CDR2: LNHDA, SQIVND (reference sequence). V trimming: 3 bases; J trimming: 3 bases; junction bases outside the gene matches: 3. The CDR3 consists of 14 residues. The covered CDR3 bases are TGTGCCAGTAGTATCACAGGGGGTGAAGAGACC. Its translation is CASSITGGEET. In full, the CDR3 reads CASSITGGEETQYF.

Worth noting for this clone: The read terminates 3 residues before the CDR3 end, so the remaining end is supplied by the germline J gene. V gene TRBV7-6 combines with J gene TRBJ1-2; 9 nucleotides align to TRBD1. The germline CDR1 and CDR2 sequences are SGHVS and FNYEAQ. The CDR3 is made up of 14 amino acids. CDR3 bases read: TGTGCCAGCAGCGGATTCGGACAGGGGTACGAC. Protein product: CASSGFGQGYD. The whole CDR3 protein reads CASSGFGQGYDYTF.

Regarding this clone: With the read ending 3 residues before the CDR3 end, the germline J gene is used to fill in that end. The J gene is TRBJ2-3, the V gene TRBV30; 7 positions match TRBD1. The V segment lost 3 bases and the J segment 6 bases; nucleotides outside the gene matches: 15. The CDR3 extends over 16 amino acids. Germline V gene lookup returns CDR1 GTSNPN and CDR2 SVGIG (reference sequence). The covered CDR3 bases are TGTGCCTGGAGGCGGACAGGTCGTAAAATTTTGGATACG. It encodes CAWRRTGRKILDT. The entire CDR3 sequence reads CAWRRTGRKILDTQYF. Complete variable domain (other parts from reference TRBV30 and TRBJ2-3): SQTIHQWPATLVQPVGSPLSLECTVEGTSNPNLYWYRQAAGRGLQLLFYSVGIGQISSEVPQNLSASRPQDRQFILSSKKLLLSDSGFYLCAWRRTGRKILDTQYFGPGTRLTVL.

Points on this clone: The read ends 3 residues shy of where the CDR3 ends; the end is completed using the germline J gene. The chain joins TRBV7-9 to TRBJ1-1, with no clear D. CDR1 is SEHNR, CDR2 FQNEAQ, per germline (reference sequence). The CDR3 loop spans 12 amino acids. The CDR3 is CASSLAVDAAFF. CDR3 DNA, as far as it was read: TGTGCCAGCAGCTTGGCGGTGGATGCA.